This passage covers 3 T cell receptor beta chains from one sample sequenced in a study of shared clonotypes between healthy human individuals. The table came from immunoSEQ multiplex PCR; TCRdb's copy has only in-frame clones and leaves some out. The top ten hold approximately 12% of the sample, which has approximately 470,000 clones, about 72% seen once. The sequenced sample was PBMCs. The source of these receptors is a woman aged 40 to 50 in good health. Some clones in this sample may be carry-over from other donors' samples.

The chain uses TRBV5-4 and TRBJ2-3; 8 positions match TRBD1. CDR1 and CDR2 (germline): SGHNT, YYREEE (reference sequence). V was clipped by 3 bases and J by 6 bases; unmatched bases: 3. The CDR3 runs to 13 residues. CDR3 nucleotides: TGTGCCAGCAGCTCAGGGGGCAGGGATACGCAGTATTTT. Translating it yields CASSSGGRDTQYF.

The chain is built from TRBV7-6 and TRBJ2-1; TRBD1 matches 7 bases. CDR3 length equals 14 residues. Germline lookup yields CDR1 SGHVS and CDR2 FNYEAQ. The ends lost 5 bases at V and 15 bases at J; junction bases unmatched: 16. The CDR3 is CASSPPPRTGRMFF. The CDR3 nucleotides read TGTGCCAGCAGCCCTCCCCCTCGGACAGGTCGCATGTTCTTC.

This clone came up a few times. This chain connects TRBV4-2 to TRBJ2-1, with D unclear. In germline, CDR1 is LGHNA, CDR2 YNFKEQ. The germline V and J ends were trimmed by 3 bases and 4 bases, with 7 bases remaining between them. The CDR3 consists of 13 residues. In DNA form, the CDR3 reads TGTGCCAGCAGCCACGACCGATACAATGAGCAGTTCTTC. This gives the protein CASSHDRYNEQFF.